This T cell receptor (beta chain) was sequenced in a study of OX40 agonist ivuxolimab in advanced cancers. At the level of the study: Prior anti-PD-1, anti-PD-L1 or anti-CTLA-4 therapy did not bar entry, and more than 35% had some.

Using immunoSEQ multiplex PCR, the repertoire was profiled, and TCRdb retains in-frame clones only, with some absent. The data show about 73,000 clones, almost 90% seen once. The V gene's germline CDR1 is DFQATT and CDR2 SNEGSKA (reference sequence). CDR3 length equals 11 residues. V was pared by 5 bases and J by 6 bases, with 11 bases between. Comment on this clone: Its antigen remains unidentified.

Findings of the study overall: There were, on average, more expanded clones in CD8+ T cells than in CD4+.

The sample consisted of CD4+ or CD8+ T cells sorted from blood, taken in a trial of the OX40 agonist ivuxolimab. The genes are TRBV20-1 and TRBJ2-7, with TRBD1 as a possible D gene (7 bases). The TCR originated in an adult with an advanced solid tumor such as melanoma, head and neck, liver or kidney cancer. The CDR3 sequence: CSAAGQSEQYF. CDR3 coding DNA: TGCAGTGCTGCGGGACAGTCCGAGCAGTACTTC.